This TCR beta chain was observed in a study of control samples from healthy donors and cancer patients. A single count supports this clone. The method was immunoSEQ multiplex PCR; TCRdb's version includes in-frame clones alone and lacks a portion of them. The profile shows about 82,000 clones, over 75% of them singletons. CDR3 size: 15 residues. The J segment lost 1 base and the V segment lost 7 bases, leaving 8 bases of the junction unmatched. Germline V gene data show CDR1 as SQVTM and CDR2 as ANQGSEA. Sample: blood. The TCR originated in a man between 50 and 59 years old in good health. This chain connects TRBV29-1 to TRBJ1-2, with 11 bases matching TRBD1. Here the CDR3 reads CSAPGQGALNYGYTF. The CDR3 DNA sequence: TGCAGCGCCCCCGGACAGGGGGCCCTTAACTATGGCTACACCTTC.